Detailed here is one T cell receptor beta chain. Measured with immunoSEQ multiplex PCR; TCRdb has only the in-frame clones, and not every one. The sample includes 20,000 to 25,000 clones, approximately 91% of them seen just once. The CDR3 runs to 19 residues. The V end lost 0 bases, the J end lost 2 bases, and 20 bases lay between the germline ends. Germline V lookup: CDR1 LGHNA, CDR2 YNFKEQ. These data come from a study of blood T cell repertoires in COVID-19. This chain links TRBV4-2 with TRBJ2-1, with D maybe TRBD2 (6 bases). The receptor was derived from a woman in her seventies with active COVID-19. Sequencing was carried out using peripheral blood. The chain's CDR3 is CASSQELATPARAYNEQFF. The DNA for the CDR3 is TGTGCCAGCAGCCAAGAGCTAGCGACCCCGGCGAGAGCCTACAATGAGCAGTTCTTC.